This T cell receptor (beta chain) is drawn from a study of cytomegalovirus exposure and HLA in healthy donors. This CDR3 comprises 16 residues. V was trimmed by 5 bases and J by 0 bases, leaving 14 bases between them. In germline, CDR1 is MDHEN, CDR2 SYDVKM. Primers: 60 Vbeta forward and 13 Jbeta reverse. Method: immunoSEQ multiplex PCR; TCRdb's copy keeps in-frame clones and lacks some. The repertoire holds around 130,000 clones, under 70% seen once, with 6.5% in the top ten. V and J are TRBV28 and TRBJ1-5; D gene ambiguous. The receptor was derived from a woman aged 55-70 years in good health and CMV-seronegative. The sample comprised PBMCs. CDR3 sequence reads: CASSRPRVISNQPQHF. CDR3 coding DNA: TGTGCCAGCAGTCGTCCCCGGGTTATTAGCAATCAGCCCCAGCATTTT.